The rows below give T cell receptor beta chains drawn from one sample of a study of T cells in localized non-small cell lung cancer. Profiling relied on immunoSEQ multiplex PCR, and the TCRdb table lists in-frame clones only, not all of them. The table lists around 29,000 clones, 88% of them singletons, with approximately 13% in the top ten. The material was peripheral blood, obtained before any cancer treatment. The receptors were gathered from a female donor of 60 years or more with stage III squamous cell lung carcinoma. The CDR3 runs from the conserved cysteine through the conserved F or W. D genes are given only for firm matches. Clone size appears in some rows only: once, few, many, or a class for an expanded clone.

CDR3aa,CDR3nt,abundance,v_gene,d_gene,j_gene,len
CSVPGTSGSHEQYF,TGCAGCGTCCCGGGGACTAGCGGGAGCCACGAGCAGTACTTC,NA,TRBV29-1,TRBD2,TRBJ2-7,14
CASARTGERYGYTF,TGTGCCAGCGCGAGGACAGGGGAGCGGTATGGCTACACCTTC,NA,TRBV6-1,TRBD1,TRBJ1-2,14
CASRTLAGGLETQYF,TGCGCCAGCAGGACCCTAGCGGGAGGGCTAGAGACCCAGTACTTC,NA,TRBV10-2,TRBD2,TRBJ2-5,15
CSVRDHSNQPQHF,TGCAGCGTCCGGGACCATAGCAATCAGCCCCAGCATTTT,NA,TRBV29-1,NA,TRBJ1-5,13
CASSVAQGAPEGEQYF,TGTGCCAGCAGCGTAGCTCAGGGGGCACCCGAGGGGGAGCAGTACTTC,NA,TRBV9,TRBD1,TRBJ2-7,16
CSARILEKLFF,TGCAGTGCTAGAATACTTGAAAAACTGTTTTTT,NA,TRBV20-1,NA,TRBJ1-4,11
CASSPRDGGPYEQYF,TGTGCCAGCAGCCCTAGGGACGGCGGGCCCTACGAGCAGTACTTC,NA,TRBV4-2,NA,TRBJ2-7,15
CASSLAGQQETQYF,TGTGCCAGCAGCTTGGCCGGCCAGCAAGAGACCCAGTACTTC,NA,TRBV5-4,NA,TRBJ2-5,14
CASSSYRQGLAKNIQYF,TGTGCCAGCAGTTCGTATAGACAGGGTTTAGCCAAAAACATTCAGTACTTC,NA,TRBV28,TRBD1,TRBJ2-4,17
CASTPHTRGTEAFF,TGTGCCAGCACCCCTCACACACGGGGGACTGAAGCTTTCTTT,NA,TRBV28,NA,TRBJ1-1,14
CASSLDSGGGPNTGELFF,TGCGCCAGCAGCCTGGATTCTGGAGGGGGCCCGAACACCGGGGAGCTGTTTTTT,few,TRBV4-3,NA,TRBJ2-2,18
CASSSLGNTYGYTF,TGCGCCAGCAGCTCTCTAGGCAACACCTATGGCTACACCTTC,NA,TRBV5-1,NA,TRBJ1-2,14
CASSFGGQGYYGYTF,TGTGCCAGCAGTTTCGGAGGACAGGGATACTATGGCTACACCTTC,NA,TRBV28,TRBD1,TRBJ1-2,15
CASTTEETQYF,TGTGCCAGCACCACTGAAGAGACCCAGTACTTC,NA,TRBV28,NA,TRBJ2-5,11
CASSPPRDGANVLTF,TGCGCCAGCAGCCCCCCCAGGGATGGGGCCAACGTCCTGACTTTC,NA,TRBV5-1,NA,TRBJ2-6,15
CASSILGTLNTEAFF,TGTGCCAGTAGTATCCTTGGGACCCTGAACACTGAAGCTTTCTTT,NA,TRBV19,NA,TRBJ1-1,15
CASDGSIYRGYEQYF,TGTGCCAGCGACGGATCAATATACAGGGGCTACGAGCAGTACTTC,NA,TRBV21-1,NA,TRBJ2-7,15
CASSYSGTSGTFSTDTQYF,TGTGCCAGCAGTTATTCCGGGACTAGCGGAACTTTTAGCACAGATACGCAGTATTTT,NA,TRBV27,TRBD2,TRBJ2-3,19
CASSRATSGGMYEQFF,TGTGCCAGCAGCCGAGCGACTAGCGGGGGGATGTATGAGCAGTTCTTC,NA,TRBV11-2,TRBD2,TRBJ2-1,16
CASSLAEGETYEQYF,TGTGCCAGCAGCTTAGCGGAGGGGGAAACCTACGAGCAGTACTTC,NA,TRBV11-1,NA,TRBJ2-7,15
CASSSGAGGNFNYGYTF,TGTGCCAGCAGTTCCGGGGCAGGGGGCAATTTTAACTATGGCTACACCTTC,NA,TRBV28,TRBD1,TRBJ1-2,17
CASSKRQGEHHEQYF,TGTGCCAGCAGTAAGCGACAGGGAGAGCACCACGAGCAGTACTTC,NA,TRBV6-6,TRBD1,TRBJ2-7,15
CASSQVTSSYNEQFF,TGTGCCAGCTCTCAGGTAACCTCCTCCTACAATGAGCAGTTCTTC,once,TRBV18,NA,TRBJ2-1,15
CASSQGTATNEKLFF,TGCGCCAGCAGCCAAGGGACGGCAACTAATGAAAAACTGTTTTTT,NA,TRBV4-3,NA,TRBJ1-4,15
CASSSRGRETQYF,TGTGCCAGCAGCTCCAGGGGGCGAGAGACCCAGTACTTC,NA,TRBV7-2,TRBD1,TRBJ2-5,13
CASSIQNTGELFF,TGTGCCAGTAGTATCCAGAACACCGGGGAGCTGTTTTTT,NA,TRBV19,NA,TRBJ2-2,13
CASRWWASYNEQFF,TGTGCCAGCAGGTGGTGGGCCTCCTACAATGAGCAGTTCTTC,NA,TRBV2,NA,TRBJ2-1,14
CASSRLDTIDNEQFF,TGTGCCAGTAGCCGACTAGACACTATTGACAATGAGCAGTTCTTC,NA,TRBV19,NA,TRBJ2-1,15
CASSPDRGGNEKLFF,TGTGCCAGCAGCCCCGACAGGGGGGGGAATGAAAAACTGTTTTTT,NA,TRBV28,TRBD1,TRBJ1-4,15
CASSLKGQAGDEQFF,TGTGCCAGCAGTTTAAAAGGCCAGGCGGGGGATGAGCAGTTCTTC,NA,TRBV28,TRBD2,TRBJ2-1,15
CASSRGTAVYGYTF,TGTGCCAGCAGTCGTGGGACAGCGGTGTATGGCTACACCTTC,NA,TRBV28,TRBD1,TRBJ1-2,14
CASSPGEYTEAFF,TGTGCCAGCTCACCAGGGGAGTACACTGAAGCTTTCTTT,NA,TRBV18,NA,TRBJ1-1,13
CASSLASGVPAEQYF,TGCGCCAGCAGCTTGGCCTCAGGGGTTCCAGCCGAGCAGTACTTC,NA,TRBV5-1,NA,TRBJ2-7,15
CASRADRGGSYEQYF,TGTGCCAGCAGGGCAGACAGGGGTGGTTCCTACGAGCAGTACTTC,NA,TRBV6-1,TRBD1,TRBJ2-7,15
CASSTGGSPEAFF,TGTGCCAGCAGCACAGGGGGAAGTCCTGAAGCTTTCTTT,NA,TRBV2,TRBD1,TRBJ1-1,13
CATSKSTQGNEKLFF,TGTGCCACCAGCAAGAGTACACAAGGGAATGAAAAACTGTTTTTT,NA,TRBV15,NA,TRBJ1-4,15
CASSATGNPSYEQYF,TGTGCCAGCAGCGCGACAGGGAACCCCTCCTACGAGCAGTACTTC,few,TRBV7-2,TRBD1,TRBJ2-7,15
CASSDWGANVLTF,TGTGCCAGCAGTGATTGGGGGGCCAACGTCCTGACTTTC,NA,TRBV6-1,NA,TRBJ2-6,13
CASSFGQINYGYTF,TGTGCCAGCAGCTTTGGACAGATAAACTATGGCTACACCTTC,NA,TRBV11-2,NA,TRBJ1-2,14
CASSLALGSDQPQHF,TGTGCCAGCAGCTTAGCGCTGGGCAGCGATCAGCCCCAGCATTTT,NA,TRBV7-2,NA,TRBJ1-5,15
CASSFPGTAGNTIYF,TGTGCCAGCAGTTTTCCCGGGACGGCTGGAAACACCATATATTTT,NA,TRBV28,NA,TRBJ1-3,15
CASSIGDRVYEQYF,TGTGCCAGTAGTATAGGGGACAGGGTCTACGAGCAGTACTTC,NA,TRBV19,TRBD1,TRBJ2-7,14
CASSPGSSPEAFF,TGTGCCAGCAGCCCGGGATCGAGCCCTGAAGCTTTCTTT,once,TRBV6-5,NA,TRBJ1-1,13
CTPGDRQEAFF,TGCACCCCGGGGGACAGACAAGAAGCTTTCTTT,NA,TRBV20-1,TRBD1,TRBJ1-1,11
CASSFGLAGEGTDTQYF,TGTGCCAGCAGTTTTGGGCTAGCGGGAGAAGGCACAGATACGCAGTATTTT,NA,TRBV28,TRBD2,TRBJ2-3,17
CASSLGGNEQFF,TGTGCCAGCAGCTTGGGAGGGAATGAGCAGTTCTTC,once,TRBV5-6,NA,TRBJ2-1,12
CASSLTGGSAEAFF,TGTGCCAGTAGCTTGACAGGGGGTAGTGCCGAAGCTTTCTTT,NA,TRBV19,TRBD1,TRBJ1-1,14
CASSLEGGSNTEAFF,TGTGCCAGCAGCTTAGAGGGGGGGTCCAACACTGAAGCTTTCTTT,NA,TRBV7-9,NA,TRBJ1-1,15
CASSATGQGYEQYF,TGTGCCAGCTCAGCCACGGGACAGGGCTACGAGCAGTACTTC,once,TRBV18,TRBD1,TRBJ2-7,14
CASSPWETQYF,TGTGCCAGCAGCCCCTGGGAGACCCAGTACTTC,NA,TRBV5-8,NA,TRBJ2-5,11
CASSLGGPDSNQPQHF,TGTGCCAGCAGCTTGGGAGGCCCCGATAGCAATCAGCCCCAGCATTTT,NA,TRBV5-4,NA,TRBJ1-5,16
CASSQDSGRSRELFF,TGCGCCAGCAGCCAAGATAGCGGGAGGTCCCGGGAGCTGTTTTTT,NA,TRBV4-1,TRBD2,TRBJ2-2,15
CATSRDQGVAGGTDTQYF,TGTGCCACCAGCAGAGATCAGGGAGTAGCGGGAGGGACAGATACGCAGTATTTT,NA,TRBV15,TRBD2,TRBJ2-3,18